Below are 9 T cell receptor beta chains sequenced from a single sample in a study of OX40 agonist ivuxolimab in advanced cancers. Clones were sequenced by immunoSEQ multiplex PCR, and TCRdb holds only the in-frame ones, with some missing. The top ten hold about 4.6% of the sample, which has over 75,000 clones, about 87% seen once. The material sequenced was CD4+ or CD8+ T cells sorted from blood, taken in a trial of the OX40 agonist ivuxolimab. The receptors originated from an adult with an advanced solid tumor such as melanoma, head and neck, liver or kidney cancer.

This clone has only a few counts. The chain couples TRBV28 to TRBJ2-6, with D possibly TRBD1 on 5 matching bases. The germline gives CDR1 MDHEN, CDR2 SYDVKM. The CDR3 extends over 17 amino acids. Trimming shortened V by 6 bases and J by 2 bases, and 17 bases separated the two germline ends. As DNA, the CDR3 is TGTGCCAGCAGCCCAGGGTGGAAAAAAGCTGGGGCCAACGTCCTGACTTTC. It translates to CASSPGWKKAGANVLTF.

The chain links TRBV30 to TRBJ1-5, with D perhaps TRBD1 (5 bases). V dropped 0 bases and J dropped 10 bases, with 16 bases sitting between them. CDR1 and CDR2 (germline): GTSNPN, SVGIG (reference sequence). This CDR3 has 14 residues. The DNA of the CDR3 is TGTGCCTGGAGTGTAGGGGAACCCCCAAATCCCCAGCATTTT. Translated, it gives CAWSVGEPPNPQHF.

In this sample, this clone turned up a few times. The CDR3 DNA follows: TGTGCCAGCAGCTTGGTGGCGTCCCACGAGCAGTACTTC. It yields the protein CASSLVASHEQYF. V is TRBV5-4 and J is TRBJ2-7, with no clear D. Trimming took 0 bases from V and 5 from J, leaving 9 bases between them. The CDR3 spans 13 residues. CDR1 SGHNT and CDR2 YYREEE come from the germline V gene (reference sequence).

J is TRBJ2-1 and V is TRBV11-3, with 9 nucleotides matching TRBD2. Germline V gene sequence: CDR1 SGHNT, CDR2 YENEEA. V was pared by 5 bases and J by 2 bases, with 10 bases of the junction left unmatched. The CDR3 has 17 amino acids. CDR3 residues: CASSGSGSSGAYNEQFF. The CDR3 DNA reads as TGTGCCAGCAGCGGTAGCGGGAGTTCAGGGGCCTACAATGAGCAGTTCTTC.

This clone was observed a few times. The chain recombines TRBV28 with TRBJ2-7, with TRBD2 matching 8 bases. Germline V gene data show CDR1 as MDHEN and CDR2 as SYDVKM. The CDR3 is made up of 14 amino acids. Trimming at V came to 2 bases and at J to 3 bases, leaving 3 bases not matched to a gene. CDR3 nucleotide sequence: TGTGCCAGCAGTTTAGGTCTAGCGGGCTACGAGCAGTACTTC. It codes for CASSLGLAGYEQYF.

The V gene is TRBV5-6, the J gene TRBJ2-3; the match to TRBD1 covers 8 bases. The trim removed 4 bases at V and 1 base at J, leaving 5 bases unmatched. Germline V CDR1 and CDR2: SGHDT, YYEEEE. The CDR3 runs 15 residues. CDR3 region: CASSRGTGRTDTQYF. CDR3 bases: TGTGCCAGCAGCCGGGGGACAGGCCGCACAGATACGCAGTATTTT.

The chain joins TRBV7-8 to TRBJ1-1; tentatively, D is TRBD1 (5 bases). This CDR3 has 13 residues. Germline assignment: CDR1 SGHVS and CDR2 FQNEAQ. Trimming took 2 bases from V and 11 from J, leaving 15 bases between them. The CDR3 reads CASSLPIGGEAFF. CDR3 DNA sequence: TGTGCCAGCAGCTTACCCATCGGGGGGGAGGCTTTCTTT. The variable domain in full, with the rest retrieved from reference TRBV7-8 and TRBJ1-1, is GAGVSQSPRYKVAKRGQDVALRCDPISGHVSLFWYQQALGQGPEFLTYFQNEAQLDKSGLPSDRFFAERPEGSVSTLKIQRTQQEDSAVYLCASSLPIGGEAFFGQGTRLTVV.

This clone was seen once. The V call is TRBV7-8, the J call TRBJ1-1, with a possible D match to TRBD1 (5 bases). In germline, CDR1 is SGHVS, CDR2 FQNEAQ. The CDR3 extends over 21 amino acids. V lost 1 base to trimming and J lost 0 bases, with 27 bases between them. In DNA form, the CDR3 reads TGTGCCAGCAGCTTAGAAGGGTTGAAGCTCGGGGGGACCTTCATGAACACTGAAGCTTTCTTT. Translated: CASSLEGLKLGGTFMNTEAFF.

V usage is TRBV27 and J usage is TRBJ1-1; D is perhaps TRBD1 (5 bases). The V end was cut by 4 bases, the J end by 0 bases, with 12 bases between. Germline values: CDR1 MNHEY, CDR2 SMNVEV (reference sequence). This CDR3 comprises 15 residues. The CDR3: CASSYPGRMNTEAFF. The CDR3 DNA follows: TGTGCCAGCAGTTACCCGGGACGGATGAACACTGAAGCTTTCTTT.